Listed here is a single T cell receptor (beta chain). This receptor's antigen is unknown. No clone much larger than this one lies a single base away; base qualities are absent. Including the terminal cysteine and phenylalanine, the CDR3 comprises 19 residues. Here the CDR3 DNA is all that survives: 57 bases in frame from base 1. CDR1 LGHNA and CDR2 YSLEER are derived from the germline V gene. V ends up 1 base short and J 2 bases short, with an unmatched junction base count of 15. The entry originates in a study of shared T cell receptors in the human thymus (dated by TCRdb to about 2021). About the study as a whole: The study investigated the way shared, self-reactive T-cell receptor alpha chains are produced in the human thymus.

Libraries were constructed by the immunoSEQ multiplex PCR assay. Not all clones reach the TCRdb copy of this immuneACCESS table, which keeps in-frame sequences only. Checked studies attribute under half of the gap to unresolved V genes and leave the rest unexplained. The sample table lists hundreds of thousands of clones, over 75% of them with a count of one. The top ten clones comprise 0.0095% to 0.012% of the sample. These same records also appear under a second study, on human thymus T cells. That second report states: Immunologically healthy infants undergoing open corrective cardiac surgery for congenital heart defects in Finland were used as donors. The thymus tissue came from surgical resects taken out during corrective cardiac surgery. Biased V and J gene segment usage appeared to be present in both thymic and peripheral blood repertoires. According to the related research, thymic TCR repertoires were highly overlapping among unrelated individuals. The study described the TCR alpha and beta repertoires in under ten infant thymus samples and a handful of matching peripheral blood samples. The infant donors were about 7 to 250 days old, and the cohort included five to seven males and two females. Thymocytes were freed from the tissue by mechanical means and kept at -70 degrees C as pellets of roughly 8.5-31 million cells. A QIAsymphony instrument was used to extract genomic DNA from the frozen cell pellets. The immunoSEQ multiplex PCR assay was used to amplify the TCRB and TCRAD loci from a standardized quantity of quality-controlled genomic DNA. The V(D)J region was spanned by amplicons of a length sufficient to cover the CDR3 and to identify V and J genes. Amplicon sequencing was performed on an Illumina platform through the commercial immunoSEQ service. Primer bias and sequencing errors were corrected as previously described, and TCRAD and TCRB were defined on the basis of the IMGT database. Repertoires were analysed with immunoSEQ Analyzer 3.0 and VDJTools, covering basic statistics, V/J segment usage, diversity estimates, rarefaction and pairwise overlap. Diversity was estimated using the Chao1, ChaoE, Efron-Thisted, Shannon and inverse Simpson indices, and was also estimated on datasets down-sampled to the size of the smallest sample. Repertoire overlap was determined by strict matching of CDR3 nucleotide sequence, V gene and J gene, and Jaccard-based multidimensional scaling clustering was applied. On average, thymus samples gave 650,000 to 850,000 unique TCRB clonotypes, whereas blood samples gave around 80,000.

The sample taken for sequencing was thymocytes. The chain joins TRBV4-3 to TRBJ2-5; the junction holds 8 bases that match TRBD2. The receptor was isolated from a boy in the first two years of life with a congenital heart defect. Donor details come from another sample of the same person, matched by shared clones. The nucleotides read TGCGCCAGCAGCCAAGCCCTCCCCCACTTACTAGCGGTGCAAGAGACCCAGTACTTC. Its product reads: CASSQALPHLLAVQETQYF.